This TCR beta chain comes out of a study of patients and donors after allogeneic stem cell transplantation. The CDR3 contains 12 residues. V dropped 3 bases and J dropped 8 bases, with 11 bases sitting between them. The germline V gene has CDR1 SGDLS and CDR2 YYNGEE. This clonotype was picked up a small number of times. TCRdb independently ran MiXCR on the RT-PCR reads; one entry per CDR3 protein. The sample lists roughly 960,000 distinct CDR3 sequences, roughly 17% occurring once. This sequence was found in a human donor who was either an allogeneic HSCT recipient or a stem cell or donor lymphocyte infusion donor (not recorded which). It is not recorded whose cells these are; they may come from a transplant donor. The sample comprised blood, either unsorted or a sorted T cell fraction (not recorded which). J is TRBJ1-2 and V is TRBV9; no clear D. In DNA form, the CDR3 reads TGTGCCAGCAGCGAGATACCGGGGGGCTACACCTTC. Protein sequence: CASSEIPGGYTF.